The clone carrying this T cell receptor (beta chain) was observed a handful of times. The antigen remains unidentified. The time point was: persistent/refractory GD, antithyroid drugs over 5 years with positive TRAb. Preparation of the TCR library used RNA extracted from PBMCs. The data stem from a study of regulatory T cells in long-lasting Graves disease. Findings and caveats of the study: Persistent patients had more shared public clonotypes (around 2,500) than new patients (around 950).

Both iRepertoire HTBI primers and Arm-PCR of CDR3 regions were used to build the TCR beta libraries. TCRdb ran MiXCR on the multiplex PCR reads and lists one entry per CDR3 protein. This sample has around 430,000 distinct CDR3 sequences; approximately 23% occur once, and the top ten carry roughly 13%. Trimming stripped 0 bases from V and 7 bases from J, with 18 bases between. The germline V gene encodes CDR1 DFQATT and CDR2 SNEGSKA (reference sequence). The CDR3 contains 16 residues. The clonotype comes from a female donor with Graves disease. The sample in question was peripheral blood mononuclear cells (PBMCs), obtained when the disease was refractory, from a patient treated with antithyroid drugs. The chain is built from TRBV20-1 and TRBJ2-2, with D unresolved. CDR3 DNA sequence: TGCAGTGCTAGAGATTCCCGGCGGAACATCGGCGGGGAGCTGTTTTTT. This translates into CSARDSRRNIGGELFF.